This T cell receptor (beta chain) appears in the sequencing data of a study of cytomegalovirus exposure and HLA in healthy donors. General study findings and limits: Per published reports, the classifier diagnosed cytomegalovirus status with high specificity and sensitivity.

Details on this clone: Antigen unknown.

J gave up 6 bases and V 4 bases, and 11 bases lay outside the gene matches. The CDR3 runs to 15 residues. CDR1 and CDR2 from the germline V gene are SGHRS and YFSETQ. 13 Jbeta primers and 60 Vbeta primers were used for the PCR. Profiling relied on immunoSEQ multiplex PCR, and the TCRdb table lists in-frame clones only, not all of them. Of about 170,000 clones in the sample, 82% were seen once. Source material: PBMCs. The clonotype was recovered from a girl aged 2 to 9 in good health and CMV-seropositive. The genes are TRBV5-1 and TRBJ2-7; 9 bases map to TRBD1. The CDR3 DNA reads as TGCGCCAGCAGCGAGACCCGGGACAGGGTGGCCGAGCAGTACTTC. It codes for CASSETRDRVAEQYF. Full variable domain (remainder filled in from reference TRBV5-1 and TRBJ2-7): KAGVTQTPRYLIKTRGQQVTLSCSPISGHRSVSWYQQTPGQGLQFLFEYFSETQRNKGNFPGRFSGRQFSNSRSEMNVSTLELGDSALYLCASSETRDRVAEQYFGPGTRLTVT.